This is a list of T cell receptor beta chains from one sample in a study of T cells in Graves' hyperthyroidism and ophthalmopathy. TCRdb re-called the multiplex PCR reads through MiXCR, storing one row per CDR3 protein. Of hundreds of thousands of distinct CDR3 sequences listed, 15% to 19% are singletons. Sequenced material: blood. All receptors come from a woman under 30 with Graves' hyperthyroidism. Both conserved end residues are part of each CDR3. D genes are given only for firm matches. The listing skips clone size in some rows; elsewhere it reads once, few, many or a size class.

TGTGCCAGCAGCTTAAAACCGACTAGCGGGGACCACGAGCAGTACTTC	CASSLKPTSGDHEQYF	NA	TRBD2	TRBJ2-7	TRBV7-3
TGCGCCAGCAGCTGGACAGGGGTCCCAGATACGCAGTATTTT	CASSWTGVPDTQYF	few	TRBD1	TRBJ2-3	TRBV5-1
TGTGCCAGCAGCCACAAACCAGGGGGCTTGGGTGAGCAGTACTTC	CASSHKPGGLGEQYF	many	TRBD1	TRBJ2-7	TRBV13
TGCGCCAGCAGCTCGGGACCGGGAGGGAGGAAACTGTTTTTT	CASSSGPGGRKLFF	many	NA	TRBJ1-4	TRBV5-1
TGCAGTGCTAGAGTAATTCTGGGAAGCGAGATCTACGAGCAGTACTTC	CSARVILGSEIYEQYF	many	NA	TRBJ2-7	TRBV20-1
TGTGCCAGCAGGCTAGCGGGGGGGCCCTACAATGAGCAGTTCTTC	CASRLAGGPYNEQFF	few	TRBD2	TRBJ2-1	TRBV28
TGTGCCAGCAGTGAGGGCGGGGGGCGGATTTGGCAGCCCCAGCATTTT	CASSEGGGRIWQPQHF	many	NA	TRBJ1-5	TRBV2
TGTGCCAGCAGTTTAAGCGGGGGGGGAGATACCGGGGAGCTGTTTTTT	CASSLSGGGDTGELFF	few	TRBD2	TRBJ2-2	TRBV12-3/TRBV12-4
TGTGCCTGGACCATGGGGTTCTACAATGAGCAGTTCTTC	CAWTMGFYNEQFF	many	NA	TRBJ2-1	TRBV30
TGTGCCAGCAGTGAAAACCGAGGGGGCGTTTATGGCTACACCTTC	CASSENRGGVYGYTF	NA	TRBD1	TRBJ1-2	TRBV6-1
TGTGCCAGCAGCTTAACAGGCAGTCGGGCAGATACGCAGTATTTT	CASSLTGSRADTQYF	many	NA	TRBJ2-3	TRBV7-3
TGTGCTAGTGGTTTAGGGTTTGGCACCGGGGAGCTGTTTTTT	CASGLGFGTGELFF	many	NA	TRBJ2-2	TRBV12-5
TGTGCCAGCAGTTCTAGCGGGAATACGCAGTATTTT	CASSSSGNTQYF	many	TRBD2	TRBJ2-3	TRBV28
TGTGCCAGCAGTGAAAATGAAAATGAAAAACTGTTTTTT	CASSENENEKLFF	many	NA	TRBJ1-4	TRBV6-1